The 28 T cell receptor beta chains below all came from one sample that was sequenced in a study of graft-versus-host responses after intestinal transplantation. Their antigen targets remain unknown. The data were produced by immunoSEQ multiplex PCR, yet TCRdb's version contains in-frame clones alone and is incomplete. Of tens of thousands of clones detected, approximately 95% appear once; the ten largest clones hold approximately 0.25%. The sequencing used unstimulated CD8+ T cells sorted from spleen or lymph node cells, collected before transplant. All receptors come from a human donor who was the organ donor for an intestinal transplant.

J is TRBJ1-1 and V is TRBV27; 9 bases are a match to TRBD1. The CDR3 spans 13 residues. CDR1 is MNHEY and CDR2 is SMNVEV in the germline V gene (reference sequence). The V and J ends lost 6 bases and 8 bases, in that order; junction bases with no gene match: 7. The CDR3, as DNA: TGTGCCAGCAGCTTCGGGACAGGGTTAGAAGCTTTCTTT. It specifies CASSFGTGLEAFF.

The chain employs TRBV7-3 and TRBJ1-6; tentative D call: TRBD1 (5 bases). Between the trimmed V and J ends, which lost 5 bases and 7 bases, there was a span of 12 bases. CDR3 length equals 14 residues. The germline CDR1 and CDR2 sequences are SGHTA and FQGTGA. The CDR3 region has the DNA TGTGCCAGCAGCAGTGGGGCAACCAATTCACCCCTCCACTTT. This codes for CASSSGATNSPLHF.

The chain couples TRBV10-3 to TRBJ2-3, with D possibly matching TRBD1 (6 bases). The CDR3 is 14 amino acids. Germline values: CDR1 ENHRY, CDR2 SYGVKD. V was cut by 5 bases and J by 0 bases, with 9 bases left in between. CDR3 DNA sequence: TGTGCCATCAGTCCGGGACATAGCACAGATACGCAGTATTTT. Its protein is CAISPGHSTDTQYF.

The CDR3 DNA follows: TGTGCCAGCAGCTTTGGGTTGAACACTGAAGCTTTCTTT. It encodes CASSFGLNTEAFF. V and J are TRBV5-4 and TRBJ1-1; D remains ambiguous. This CDR3 comprises 13 residues. Germline V gene lookup returns CDR1 SGHNT and CDR2 YYREEE (reference sequence). Between the trimmed V and J ends, which lost 2 bases and 0 bases, there was a span of 5 bases.

The chain recombines TRBV7-3 with TRBJ2-2, with 12 bases matching TRBD2. Germline CDR1 is SGHTA and CDR2 is FQGTGA. This CDR3 contains 20 residues. V shed 2 bases, J shed 0 bases, and the junction held 10 bases outside the gene matches. The CDR3 coding sequence is TGTGCCAGCAGCTTAGCCACACTAGCGGGGGGCGTGGCGAACACCGGGGAGCTGTTTTTT. Its translation: CASSLATLAGGVANTGELFF.

The chain links TRBV10-2 to TRBJ1-1, with D possibly matching TRBD1 (6 bases). Trimming pared 8 bases from V and 1 base from J, leaving 17 bases between. The CDR3 length is 15 residues. Germline V gene lookup returns CDR1 WSHSY and CDR2 SAAADI. The CDR3 region has the DNA TGCGCCAGCCGGGACACCAGTGGGGGGAACACTGAAGCTTTCTTT. It specifies CASRDTSGGNTEAFF.

This chain joins TRBV9 and TRBJ2-7; D perhaps matches TRBD1 (5 bases). Per the germline V gene, CDR1 is SGDLS and CDR2 is YYNGEE. This CDR3 is built from 13 residues. Between the trimmed V and J ends, which lost 2 bases and 5 bases, there was a span of 11 bases. The CDR3 reads CASSVYRTDEQYF. The CDR3 nucleotides are TGTGCCAGCAGCGTTTACAGGACCGACGAGCAGTACTTC.

The chain links TRBV12-5 to TRBJ2-7; 8 nucleotides match TRBD1. V was clipped by 6 bases and J by 2 bases; unmatched bases: 6. Germline CDR1 reads LGHNT; CDR2 reads FRNRAP. The CDR3 contains 14 residues. The CDR3 bases are TGTGCTAGTGGCCCGGACAGGGATCCCTACGAGCAGTACTTC. Protein: CASGPDRDPYEQYF.

V and J are TRBV11-2 and TRBJ2-1; D is uncertain. The CDR3 spans 11 residues. Germline V CDR1 and CDR2: SGHAT, FQNNGV. The V end lost 8 bases, the J end lost 5 bases, and 7 bases lay between the germline ends. CDR3 amino acids: CASAPNNEQFF. Here the CDR3 DNA reads TGTGCCAGCGCACCCAACAATGAGCAGTTCTTC.

The genes are TRBV9 and TRBJ2-3; D remains ambiguous. Per the germline V gene, CDR1 is SGDLS and CDR2 is YYNGEE. This CDR3 spans 14 amino acids. Trimming stripped 0 bases from V and 1 base from J, with 6 bases between. The CDR3 reads CASSVDGGTDTQYF. Written as DNA, the CDR3 is TGTGCCAGCAGCGTAGATGGGGGCACAGATACGCAGTATTTT.

The chain is built from TRBV10-3 and TRBJ2-5, with D possibly matching TRBD1 (6 bases). This CDR3 is built from 11 residues. Germline V CDR1 and CDR2: ENHRY, SYGVKD. V lost 6 bases, J lost 9 bases, and 11 bases lay in between. This CDR3 is CAIRDEGAQYF. The CDR3 nucleotides read TGTGCCATCAGAGACGAGGGGGCCCAGTACTTC.

V usage is TRBV9 and J usage is TRBJ1-2; 7 nucleotides match TRBD1. CDR1 and CDR2 from the germline V gene are SGDLS and YYNGEE. V shed 3 bases, J shed 6 bases, and the junction held 14 bases outside the gene matches. CDR3 length: 16 residues. The DNA of the CDR3 is TGTGCCAGCAGCGATCCCATCCCCCTTGACAGGGATGGCTACACCTTC. Its protein product is CASSDPIPLDRDGYTF.

This chain connects TRBV19 to TRBJ2-6, with D perhaps being TRBD1 or TRBD2 (6 bases each). Per germline, CDR1 LNHDA and CDR2 SQIVND (reference sequence). CDR3 size: 15 residues. The V gene lost 3 bases and the J gene lost 3 bases, with 9 bases spanning the gap. The CDR3: CASSIGGLGANVLTF. The DNA for the CDR3 is TGTGCCAGTAGTATCGGGGGCCTTGGGGCCAACGTCCTGACTTTC.

This sequence joins TRBV5-1 and TRBJ2-1; D unclear. CDR1 and CDR2 from the germline V gene are SGHRS and YFSETQ. V dropped 0 bases and J dropped 4 bases, with 2 bases sitting between them. The CDR3 contains 12 residues. CDR3 coding DNA: TGCGCCAGCAGCTTGGATTACAATGAGCAGTTCTTC. Its translation: CASSLDYNEQFF.

The chain recombines TRBV10-3 with TRBJ2-5; 7 bases match TRBD2. CDR1 and CDR2 (germline): ENHRY, SYGVKD. V trimming: 0 bases; J trimming: 1 base; junction bases outside the gene matches: 2. The CDR3 covers 15 residues. CDR3 nucleotide sequence: TGTGCCATCAGTGAGTCGGGAGGGATCCAAGAGACCCAGTACTTC. Protein sequence: CAISESGGIQETQYF.

J is TRBJ1-3 and V is TRBV9, with D maybe TRBD1 (5 bases). This CDR3 region has 16 residues. Trimming pared 0 bases from V and 0 bases from J, leaving 10 bases between. Germline V gene data show CDR1 as SGDLS and CDR2 as YYNGEE. The CDR3 region is CASSVEGTFSGNTIYF. The CDR3 DNA is TGTGCCAGCAGCGTAGAGGGGACCTTCTCTGGAAACACCATATATTTT.

The rearrangement joins TRBV7-2 to TRBJ2-7; unclear D gene. Germline CDR1 reads SGHTA; CDR2 reads FQGNSA. The length of the CDR3 is 12 residues. With 5 bases removed from V and 3 bases from J, the gap between germline ends came to 8 bases. The CDR3 DNA sequence: TGTGCCAGCAGCCACCCTTTCTACGAGCAGTACTTC. This encodes CASSHPFYEQYF.

The CDR3 bases are TGTGCCTGGATGTTTTCGAGTGGTGAAGCTTTCTTT. This encodes CAWMFSSGEAFF. V and J are TRBV30 and TRBJ1-1, with D unresolved. The CDR3 has 12 amino acids. V gave up 4 bases and J gave up 7 bases, with 13 bases separating them. Per germline, CDR1 GTSNPN and CDR2 SVGIG (reference sequence).

The chain recombines TRBV4-3 with TRBJ2-3; either TRBD1 or TRBD2 may supply D (5 bases each). Germline CDR1 LGHNA, CDR2 YSLEER. This CDR3 spans 19 amino acids. Trimming took off 0 bases at V and 2 bases at J, with 21 bases between the two ends. In nucleotides, the CDR3 is TGCGCCAGCAGCCAAGACGACGGGACGGGAAAAGGGCACACAGATACGCAGTATTTT. Its translation is CASSQDDGTGKGHTDTQYF.

V is TRBV6-4 and J is TRBJ2-1, with D uncertain. Germline V lookup: CDR1 MRHNA, CDR2 SNTAGT. This CDR3 has 16 amino acids. Deletions cut 3 bases from V and 2 bases from J, with 14 bases between. CDR3 amino acids: CASSEDRQDTYNEQFF. The CDR3 DNA is TGTGCCAGCAGTGAAGATCGGCAGGATACCTACAATGAGCAGTTCTTC.

This rearrangement joins TRBV4-3 to TRBJ2-7; either TRBD1 or TRBD2 may supply D (6 bases each). The CDR3 runs to 17 residues. Germline V lookup: CDR1 LGHNA, CDR2 YSLEER. V was trimmed by 0 bases and J by 0 bases, leaving 15 bases between them. In nucleotides, the CDR3 is TGCGCCAGCAGCCAAGATATTTCGGGGGCCATCTCCTACGAGCAGTACTTC. This sequence encodes CASSQDISGAISYEQYF.

The V and J genes are TRBV9 and TRBJ2-7; D is uncertain. Germline loops: CDR1 SGDLS, CDR2 YYNGEE. CDR3 length: 14 amino acids. The V end was cut by 3 bases, the J end by 4 bases, with 14 bases between. CDR3 residues: CASSERGAWYEQYF. The CDR3 coding sequence is TGTGCCAGCAGCGAACGAGGCGCGTGGTACGAGCAGTACTTC.

V gene TRBV7-8 combines with J gene TRBJ2-1; a weak D match, TRBD2 (6 bases). Germline CDR1 is SGHVS and CDR2 is FQNEAQ. V was shortened by 7 bases and J by 2 bases, with 12 bases between the two germline ends. The CDR3 totals 14 residues. CDR3 DNA sequence: TGTGCCAGCACCCCGCGGGGCGCCTACAATGAGCAGTTCTTC. Translating gives CASTPRGAYNEQFF.

The chain recombines TRBV2 with TRBJ2-4; 7 nucleotides match TRBD1. Losses at the gene ends were 1 base for V and 2 bases for J; bases not matched to a gene: 14. The CDR3 extends over 19 amino acids. CDR1 SNHLY and CDR2 FYNNEI come from the germline V gene. The CDR3 reads CASSEGHIGAQGSKNIQYF. CDR3 DNA sequence: TGTGCCAGCAGTGAAGGGCACATCGGGGCACAGGGGTCCAAAAACATTCAGTACTTC.

V usage is TRBV7-3 and J usage is TRBJ2-3; D may correspond to TRBD1 or TRBD2 (5 bases each). There are 12 residues in the CDR3. V lost 5 bases and J 6 bases, leaving 9 bases between the germline ends. The germline V gene has CDR1 SGHTA and CDR2 FQGTGA. The CDR3 is CASSPWGDTQYF. The CDR3 coding sequence is TGTGCCAGCAGCCCTTGGGGGGATACGCAGTATTTT.

The chain combines TRBV6-1 with TRBJ2-5; D gene ambiguous. The J call is uncertain, as TRBJ2-7 better fits the DNA end. Per the germline V gene, CDR1 is MNHNS and CDR2 is SASEGT. This CDR3 is 12 amino acids long. CDR3 protein: CASTDTSYEQYF. The CDR3 coding sequence is TGTGCCAGCACCGACACTTCCTACGAGCAGTACTTC.

The chain is built from TRBV27 and TRBJ2-3; the match to TRBD1 covers 9 bases. Losses at the gene ends were 2 bases for V and 3 bases for J; bases not matched to a gene: 3. There are 15 residues in the CDR3. Germline CDR1 is MNHEY and CDR2 is SMNVEV (reference sequence). The CDR3 here is CASSLGTGRTDTQYF. The CDR3 DNA reads as TGTGCCAGCAGTTTAGGGACAGGGCGGACAGATACGCAGTATTTT.

V usage is TRBV7-8 and J usage is TRBJ2-3, with D perhaps TRBD1 (6 bases). Germline V gives CDR1 SGHVS, CDR2 FQNEAQ. The CDR3 contains 18 residues. Trimming removed 3 bases from V and 2 bases from J, with 21 bases in between. CDR3 in amino acids: CASSFERIGQPYTDTQYF. The DNA of the CDR3 is TGTGCCAGCAGCTTCGAAAGAATAGGACAGCCGTACACAGATACGCAGTATTTT.